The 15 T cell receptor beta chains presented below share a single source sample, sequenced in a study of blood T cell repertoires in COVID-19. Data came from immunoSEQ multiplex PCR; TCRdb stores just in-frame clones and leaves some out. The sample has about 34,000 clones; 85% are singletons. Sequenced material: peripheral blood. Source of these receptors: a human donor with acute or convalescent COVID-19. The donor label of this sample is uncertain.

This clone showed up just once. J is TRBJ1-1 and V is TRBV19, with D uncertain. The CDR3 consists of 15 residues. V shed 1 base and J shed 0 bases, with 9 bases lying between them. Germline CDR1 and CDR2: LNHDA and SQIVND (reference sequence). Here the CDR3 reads CASSIGGFMNTEAFF. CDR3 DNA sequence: TGTGCCAGTAGTATAGGCGGATTCATGAACACTGAAGCTTTCTTT.

This CDR3 reads CASSLGDRGFLEQYF. The CDR3 DNA follows: TGTGCCAGCAGCTTGGGGGACAGGGGGTTCCTCGAGCAGTACTTC. V is TRBV5-4 and J is TRBJ2-7; TRBD1 aligns across 11 bases. Germline V CDR1 and CDR2: SGHNT, YYREEE (reference sequence). The CDR3 totals 15 residues. With 0 bases clipped from V and 6 bases from J, the junction kept 5 bases outside the gene matches.

CDR3 protein: CASSLHQGPYGYTF. Written as DNA, the CDR3 is TGTGCCAGCAGCTTACATCAGGGGCCGTACGGCTACACCTTC. The rearrangement links TRBV7-2 to TRBJ1-2, with D possibly being TRBD1 (6 bases). The CDR3 length is 14 residues. Germline V gene sequence: CDR1 SGHTA, CDR2 FQGNSA. The V gene lost 2 bases and the J gene lost 8 bases, with 15 bases spanning the gap. Full variable domain (outside the CDR3, taken from reference TRBV7-2 and TRBJ1-2): GAGVSQSPSNKVTEKGKDVELRCDPISGHTALYWYRQSLGQGLEFLIYFQGNSAPDKSGLPSDRFSAERTGGSVSTLTIQRTQQEDSAVYLCASSLHQGPYGYTFGSGTRLTVV.

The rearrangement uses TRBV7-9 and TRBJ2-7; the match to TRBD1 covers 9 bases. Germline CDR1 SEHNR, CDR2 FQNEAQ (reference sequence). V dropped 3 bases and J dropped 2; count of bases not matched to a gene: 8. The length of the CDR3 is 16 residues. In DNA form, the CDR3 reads TGTGCCAGCAGCTTGACCGCCGGGACAGGGACCTACGAGCAGTACTTC. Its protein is CASSLTAGTGTYEQYF.

The CDR3 DNA reads TGTGCCAGCAGCCAGAGACCAACAGGGAGCTCTGGAAACACCATATATTTT. It codes for CASSQRPTGSSGNTIYF. The J gene is TRBJ1-3, the V gene TRBV3-1 (or the pseudogene TRBV3-2), with D tentatively TRBD1 (6 bases). Germline-derived CDR1 and CDR2 are LGHDT and YNNKEL (reference sequence). Trimming removed 3 bases at V and 0 bases at J, with 15 bases between. The CDR3 is 17 residues long.

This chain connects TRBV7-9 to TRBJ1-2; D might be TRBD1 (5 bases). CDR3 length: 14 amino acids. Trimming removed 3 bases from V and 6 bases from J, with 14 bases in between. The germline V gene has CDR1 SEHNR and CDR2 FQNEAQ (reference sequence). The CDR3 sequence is CASSLGVQDNGYTF. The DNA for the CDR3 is TGTGCCAGCAGCTTGGGTGTACAGGACAATGGCTACACCTTC.

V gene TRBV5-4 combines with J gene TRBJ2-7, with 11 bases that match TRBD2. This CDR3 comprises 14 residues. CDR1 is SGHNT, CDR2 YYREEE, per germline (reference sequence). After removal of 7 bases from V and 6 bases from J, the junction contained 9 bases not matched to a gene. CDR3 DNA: TGTGCCAGCTCCTCGGGACTAGCGGCCTCCGAGCAGTACTTC. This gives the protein CASSSGLAASEQYF.

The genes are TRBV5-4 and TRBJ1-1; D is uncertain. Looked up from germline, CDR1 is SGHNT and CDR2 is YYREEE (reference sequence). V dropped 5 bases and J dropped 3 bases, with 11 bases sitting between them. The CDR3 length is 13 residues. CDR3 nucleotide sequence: TGTGCCAGCAGGGCAGTTCGGGACACTGAAGCTTTCTTT. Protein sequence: CASRAVRDTEAFF.

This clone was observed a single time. This CDR3 is CASSPNGAAYGYTF. The CDR3 DNA reads TGTGCCAGCAGTCCGAATGGGGCGGCATATGGCTACACCTTC. J is TRBJ1-2 and V is TRBV28, with D possibly being TRBD1 (5 bases). The V gene lost 5 bases and the J gene lost 5 bases, with 15 bases spanning the gap. This CDR3 is 14 amino acids long. Germline CDR1 and CDR2: MDHEN and SYDVKM.

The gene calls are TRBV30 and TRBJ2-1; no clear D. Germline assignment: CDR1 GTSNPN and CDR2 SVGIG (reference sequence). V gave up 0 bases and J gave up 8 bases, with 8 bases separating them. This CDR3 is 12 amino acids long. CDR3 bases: TGTGCCTGGAGTGTAGGAGTGGATGAGCAGTTCTTC. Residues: CAWSVGVDEQFF.

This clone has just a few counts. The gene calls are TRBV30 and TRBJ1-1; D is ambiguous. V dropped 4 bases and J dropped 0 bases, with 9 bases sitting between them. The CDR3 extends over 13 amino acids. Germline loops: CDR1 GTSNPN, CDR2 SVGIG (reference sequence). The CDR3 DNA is TGTGCCTGGAACAACGGGGTGAACACTGAAGCTTTCTTT. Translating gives CAWNNGVNTEAFF.

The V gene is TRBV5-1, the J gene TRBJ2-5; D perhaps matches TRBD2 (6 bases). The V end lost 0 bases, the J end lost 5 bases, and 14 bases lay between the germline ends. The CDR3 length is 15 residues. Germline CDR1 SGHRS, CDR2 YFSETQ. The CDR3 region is CASSLVGERGETQYF. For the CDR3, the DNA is TGCGCCAGCAGCTTGGTAGGGGAACGGGGGGAGACCCAGTACTTC.

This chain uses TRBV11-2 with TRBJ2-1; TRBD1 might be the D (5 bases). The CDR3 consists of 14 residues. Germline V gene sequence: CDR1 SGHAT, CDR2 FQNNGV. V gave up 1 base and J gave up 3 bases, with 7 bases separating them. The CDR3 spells CASSLVQGYNEQFF. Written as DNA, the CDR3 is TGTGCCAGCAGCTTAGTCCAGGGCTACAATGAGCAGTTCTTC. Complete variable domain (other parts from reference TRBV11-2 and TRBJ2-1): EAGVAQSPRYKIIEKRQSVAFWCNPISGHATLYWYQQILGQGPKLLIQFQNNGVVDDSQLPKDRFSAERLKGVDSTLKIQPAKLEDSAVYLCASSLVQGYNEQFFGPGTRLTVL.

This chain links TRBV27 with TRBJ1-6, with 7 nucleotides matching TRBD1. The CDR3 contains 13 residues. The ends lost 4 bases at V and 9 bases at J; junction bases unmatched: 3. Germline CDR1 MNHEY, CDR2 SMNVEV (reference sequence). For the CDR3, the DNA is TGTGCCAGCAGTTCCACAGGGGTTTCACCCCTCCACTTT. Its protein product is CASSSTGVSPLHF.

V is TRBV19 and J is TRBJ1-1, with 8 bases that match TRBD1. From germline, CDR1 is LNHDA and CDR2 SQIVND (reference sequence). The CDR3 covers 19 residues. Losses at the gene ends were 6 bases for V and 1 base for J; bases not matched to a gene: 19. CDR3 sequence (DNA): TGTGCCAGTAGCCCCCGGACAGGGTCCTACGTAGATTCGAACACTGAAGCTTTCTTT. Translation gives CASSPRTGSYVDSNTEAFF.